Below, 4 T cell receptor beta chains from the same sample are listed, as sequenced in a study of blood T cell repertoires in COVID-19. Libraries were prepared by immunoSEQ multiplex PCR; TCRdb keeps only in-frame clonotypes and omits some of them. The sample contains fewer than 250,000 clones, roughly 90% of which appear only once. The sequencing sample was made of peripheral blood. The origin of the receptors is a woman aged 55-70 years with acute or convalescent COVID-19.

The rearrangement links TRBV5-1 to TRBJ2-3; 7 nucleotides align to TRBD2. This CDR3 has 13 residues. Unmatched junction bases numbered 2, after V lost 1 base and J lost 6 bases. The germline CDR1 and CDR2 sequences are SGHRS and YFSETQ. The CDR3 nucleotides read TGCGCCAGCAGCTTGTTCGGGGGGGATACGCAGTATTTT. It translates to CASSLFGGDTQYF.

V usage is TRBV5-5 and J usage is TRBJ1-3; the D is unclear. The CDR3 contains 16 residues. Germline V gene sequence: CDR1 SGHKS, CDR2 YYEKEE (reference sequence). V was pared by 4 bases and J by 6 bases, with 20 bases between. In DNA, the CDR3 is TGTGCCAGCAGCCGCAATCAGGTGGAACTGGTAAACACCATATATTTT. It encodes CASSRNQVELVNTIYF.

The gene calls are TRBV9 and TRBJ1-2, with TRBD1 matching 8 bases. The V gene end was trimmed by 2 bases and the J gene end by 6 bases; junction bases not matched to a gene: 18. Germline CDR1 is SGDLS and CDR2 is YYNGEE. This CDR3 has 18 amino acids. The CDR3 bases are TGTGCCAGCAGCGTCACCTCTATATTACAGGGGGTCTCGGATGGCTACACCTTC. Its translation is CASSVTSILQGVSDGYTF.

The V and J genes are TRBV4-1 and TRBJ2-1; 10 positions agree with TRBD1. The CDR3 extends over 15 amino acids. V shed 3 bases, J shed 5 bases, and the junction held 4 bases outside the gene matches. Looked up from germline, CDR1 is MGHRA and CDR2 is YSYEKL. CDR3: CASSQAGTGDNEQFF. CDR3 coding DNA: TGCGCCAGCAGCCAGGCCGGGACAGGGGACAATGAGCAGTTCTTC.